This TCR beta chain appears in the sequencing data of a study of blood T cell repertoires in COVID-19. The wider study: There were acute and convalescent COVID-19 samples, and they came from the United States, Italy and Spain.

Only in-frame clones appear in the TCRdb table, and some are missing; sequencing was by immunoSEQ multiplex PCR. This table has a few hundred thousand clones, 85% appearing once. Trimming left V 1 base short and J 8 bases short, with 17 bases between. CDR3 length: 15 amino acids. Germline CDR1 reads SGHTA; CDR2 reads FQGNSA. Sequencing used peripheral blood. The J gene is TRBJ1-2, the V gene TRBV7-2; the D is unclear. The clonotype comes from a woman aged 18-29 years with acute or convalescent COVID-19. The CDR3 sequence: CASSLDYSLMLGYTF. CDR3 bases: TGTGCCAGCAGCTTAGATTACAGCCTCATGTTAGGCTACACCTTC.